The 12 T cell receptor beta chains in this list originate from one sample, sequenced in a study of T cell repertoires in cytomegalovirus infection. The antigens of these receptors remain unknown. TCRdb fed the reads into MiXCR, producing one record per CDR3 protein. The sample has 450,000 to 600,000 distinct CDR3 sequences, approximately 42% seen once. The sequencing used cultured PBMCs, collected from culture after CMV antigen stimulation. Receptors originate from a human donor in good health (CMV status not recorded). Some clones in this sample may be carry-over from other donors' samples.

The gene calls are TRBV20-1 and TRBJ2-1; no clear D gene. The CDR3 covers 12 residues. V was trimmed by 1 base and J by 6 bases, leaving 7 bases between them. The V gene's germline CDR1 is DFQATT and CDR2 SNEGSKA (reference sequence). CDR3 nucleotides: TGCAGTGCTAGAGTGGCGGTCAATGAGCAGTTCTTC. It yields the protein CSARVAVNEQFF.

The gene calls are TRBV6-2 or TRBV6-3 and TRBJ2-2; 7 bases line up with TRBD2. Germline V gene lookup returns CDR1 MNHEY and CDR2 SVGEGT. The CDR3 runs to 15 residues. After removal of 4 bases from V and 9 bases from J, the junction contained 11 bases not matched to a gene. For the CDR3, the DNA is TGTGCCAGCAGTTCGCCGGGACTACGAGTACGGGAGCTGTTTTTT. It specifies CASSSPGLRVRELFF.

This clonotype has more than one count but fewer than ten. CDR3 coding DNA: TGTGCCAGCATCCTCGGGGGGGCAACAGATACGCAGTATTTT. Protein: CASILGGATDTQYF. The V call is TRBV12-3 or TRBV12-4, the J call TRBJ2-3; 8 nucleotides agree with TRBD2. V trimming: 7 bases; J trimming: 3 bases; junction bases outside the gene matches: 6. The CDR3 extends over 14 amino acids.

This clonotype showed up just a few times. This chain joins TRBV28 and TRBJ2-3; 11 bases align to TRBD2. Germline CDR1 and CDR2: MDHEN and SYDVKM. V lost 7 bases and J lost 5; bases outside the gene matches: 11. The CDR3 length is 16 residues. The CDR3 is CASISGRASGRDTQYF. The CDR3 DNA reads as TGTGCCAGCATTAGCGGGAGGGCCAGTGGTAGAGATACGCAGTATTTT.

This clonotype appeared a few times. The chain is built from TRBV20-1 and TRBJ2-7; the D is unclear. The CDR3 contains 16 residues. V lost 6 bases, J lost 0 bases, and 21 bases lay in between. The germline gives CDR1 DFQATT, CDR2 SNEGSKA (reference sequence). In nucleotides, the CDR3 is TGCAGTGCCCTTCTCCCCGGTGCTAGTTTCTCCTACGAGCAGTACTTC. Its protein is CSALLPGASFSYEQYF.

This rearrangement joins TRBV7-2 to TRBJ1-3; D is uncertain. This CDR3 contains 13 residues. The V gene lost 5 bases and the J gene lost 4 bases, with 9 bases spanning the gap. Per the germline V gene, CDR1 is SGHTA and CDR2 is FQGNSA. This chain's CDR3 is CASSPKAGNTIYF. Written as DNA, the CDR3 is TGTGCCAGCAGCCCAAAGGCCGGAAACACCATATATTTT.

This chain connects TRBV7-9 to TRBJ1-5; D remains unclear. Trimming took 4 bases from V and 4 from J, leaving 5 bases between them. This CDR3 is 12 amino acids long. CDR1 is SEHNR, CDR2 FQNEAQ, per germline (reference sequence). CDR3 bases: TGTGCCAGCAGCTCAAAGAATCAGCCCCAGCATTTT. Its protein is CASSSKNQPQHF.

The chain is built from TRBV27 and TRBJ2-1; D tentatively reads TRBD1 or TRBD2 (5 bases each). Germline V gene data show CDR1 as MNHEY and CDR2 as SMNVEV (reference sequence). Trimming removed 4 bases from V and 10 bases from J, with 20 bases in between. There are 15 residues in the CDR3. CDR3 sequence (DNA): TGTGCCAGCAGTTCCACCGGGACGGTACAATTAGAGCAGTTCTTC. Protein: CASSSTGTVQLEQFF.

The chain joins TRBV28 to TRBJ1-1, with D maybe TRBD1 (5 bases). CDR1 is MDHEN, CDR2 SYDVKM, per germline. CDR3 length: 13 residues. Trimming left V 7 bases short and J 1 base short, with 10 bases between. Written as DNA, the CDR3 is TGTGCCAGCACGTGGGGCGCGAACACTGAAGCTTTCTTT. Protein sequence: CASTWGANTEAFF.

V is TRBV12-3 or TRBV12-4 and J is TRBJ2-2; maybe TRBD2 (6 bases). The CDR3 consists of 14 residues. The V and J ends lost 11 bases and 2 bases respectively, with 15 bases between them. In nucleotides, the CDR3 is TGTGCCGCCACCACGGGGGACAACACCGGGGAGCTGTTTTTT. It codes for CAATTGDNTGELFF.

V and J are TRBV6-2 or TRBV6-3 and TRBJ2-7; D gene ambiguous. Trimming left V 0 bases short and J 0 bases short, with 15 bases between. The CDR3 length is 17 residues. CDR1 and CDR2 from the germline V gene are MNHEY and SVGEGT. The CDR3 coding sequence is TGTGCCAGCAGTTACTCATGGCTCCTCGGGCGCTCCTACGAGCAGTACTTC. It is translated as CASSYSWLLGRSYEQYF.

This clonotype was observed a handful of times. A read error may produce the germline difference seen at one junction end. The chain has TRBV5-8 and TRBJ2-1, with TRBD1 matching over 8 bases. Germline lookup yields CDR1 SGHTS and CDR2 YDEGEE. CDR3 size: 15 residues. The CDR3 loop is CASSLLRTGFDEQLF. The DNA of the CDR3 is TGTGCCAGCAGCTTACTCAGGACAGGGTTTGATGAGCAGCTCTTC.